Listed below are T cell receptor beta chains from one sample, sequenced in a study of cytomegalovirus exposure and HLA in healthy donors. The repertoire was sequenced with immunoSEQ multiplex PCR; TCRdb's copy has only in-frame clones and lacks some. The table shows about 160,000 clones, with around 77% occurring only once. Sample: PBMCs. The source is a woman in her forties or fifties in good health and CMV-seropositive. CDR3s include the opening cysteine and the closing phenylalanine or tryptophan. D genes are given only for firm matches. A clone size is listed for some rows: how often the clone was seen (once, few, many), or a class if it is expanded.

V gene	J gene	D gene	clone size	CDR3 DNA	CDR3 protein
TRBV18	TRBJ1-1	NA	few	TGTGCCAGCTCACCAGGAGCTATACAGGGATCCTACACTGAAGCTTTCTTT	CASSPGAIQGSYTEAFF
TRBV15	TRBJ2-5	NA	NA	TGTGCCACCAGCAGTCAGGGGACGCGGGAAGAGACCCAGTACTTC	CATSSQGTREETQYF
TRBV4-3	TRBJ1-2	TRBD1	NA	TGCGCCAGCTCAATCGGGGCAGGGGGCGTCGAATTCGAGGGCTACACCTTC	CASSIGAGGVEFEGYTF
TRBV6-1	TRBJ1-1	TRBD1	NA	TGTGCCAGCAACGACAGGGTAGGAACTGAAGCTTTCTTT	CASNDRVGTEAFF
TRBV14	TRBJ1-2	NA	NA	TGTGCCAGCAGCTTGGGGGGAACTAACTATGGCTACACCTTC	CASSLGGTNYGYTF
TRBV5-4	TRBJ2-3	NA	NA	TGTGCCAGCAGCTTGGCTCCCCGGGACTCCAGCACAGATACGCAGTATTTT	CASSLAPRDSSTDTQYF
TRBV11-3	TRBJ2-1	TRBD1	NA	TGTGCCAGCAGCTCACCAGGGGGCCCCAACAATGAGCAGTTCTTC	CASSSPGGPNNEQFF
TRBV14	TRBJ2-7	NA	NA	TGTGCCAGCAGCCAAGAGAAGCTCCGGGGTGAGCAGTACTTC	CASSQEKLRGEQYF
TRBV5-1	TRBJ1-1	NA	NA	TGCGCCAGCAGCGCAACCGGGGTGAACACTGAAGCTTTCTTT	CASSATGVNTEAFF
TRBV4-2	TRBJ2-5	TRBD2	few	TGTGCCAGCAGCCAAGCTAGCGGTGATCAAGAGACCCAGTACTTC	CASSQASGDQETQYF
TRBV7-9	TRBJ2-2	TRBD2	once	TGTGCCACCCCTAGGGGGGGGCGGGAGGCGAACACCGGGGAGCTGTTTTTT	CATPRGGREANTGELFF
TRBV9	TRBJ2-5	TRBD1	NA	TGTGCCAGCAGCGTAGCACCCCAGGGGGCCCTCCAAGAGACCCAGTACTTC	CASSVAPQGALQETQYF
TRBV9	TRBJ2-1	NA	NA	TGTGCCAGCAGCGTACTGACAGGAGGTGAGCAGTTCTTC	CASSVLTGGEQFF
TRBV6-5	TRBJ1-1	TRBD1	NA	TGTGCCAGCAGGGGGACAGGAGAGAACACTGAAGCTTTCTTT	CASRGTGENTEAFF
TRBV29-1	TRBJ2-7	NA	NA	TGCAGCGTTGATCACAGGGTAGGTTCCTACGAGCAGTACTTC	CSVDHRVGSYEQYF
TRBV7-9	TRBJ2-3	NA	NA	TGTGCCAGCAGCTTGAGAGATACGCAGTATTTT	CASSLRDTQYF
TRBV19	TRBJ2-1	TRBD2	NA	TGTGCCAGTCCGACTAGCGGAGACTACAATGAGCAGTTCTTC	CASPTSGDYNEQFF
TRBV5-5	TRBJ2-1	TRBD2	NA	TGTGCCAGCAGCCCGGGGGGGATCTATTACAATGAGCAGTTCTTC	CASSPGGIYYNEQFF
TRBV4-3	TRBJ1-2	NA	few	TGCGCCAGCAGCCAAAAGGAGGACCTAGCTTTCTATGGCTACACCTTC	CASSQKEDLAFYGYTF
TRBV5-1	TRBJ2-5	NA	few	TGCGCCAGCAGAGTTGGCAGCGAAGAGACCCAGTACTTC	CASRVGSEETQYF
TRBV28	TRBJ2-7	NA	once	TGTGCCAGCAGTTTTTTCGGGATCCACGAGCAGTACTTC	CASSFFGIHEQYF
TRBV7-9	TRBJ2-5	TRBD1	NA	TGTGCCAGCAGCCCCCCGTCCAGGGGGCAACGAGAGACCCAGTACTTC	CASSPPSRGQRETQYF
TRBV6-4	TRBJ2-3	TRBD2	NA	TGTGCCAGCAGTGTGGCGGGGGGGCCGGATACGCAGTATTTT	CASSVAGGPDTQYF
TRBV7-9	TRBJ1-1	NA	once	TGTGCCAGCAGCCCCCCGGCGCCCCGGAGCACTGAAGCTTTCTTT	CASSPPAPRSTEAFF
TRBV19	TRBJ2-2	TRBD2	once	TGTGCCAGTAGTATTTTGCGGGGGGCTACCGGGGAGCTGTTTTTT	CASSILRGATGELFF
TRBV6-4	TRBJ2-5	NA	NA	TGTGCCAGCAGTACCGGAAGGGGCCCCCAAGAGACCCAGTACTTC	CASSTGRGPQETQYF
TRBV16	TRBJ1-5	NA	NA	TGTGCCAGCAGCCGGCCCGGGGTTCGCAATCAGCCCCAGCATTTT	CASSRPGVRNQPQHF
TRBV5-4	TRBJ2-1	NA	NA	TGTGCCAGCAGCTTGGGTCCCTCCGGAGATGAGCAGTTCTTC	CASSLGPSGDEQFF
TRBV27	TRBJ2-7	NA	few	TGTGCCAGCAGTTCTCAATTCGAGACAGCCTGGCTGGGGTGGCACTTC	CASSSQFETAWLGWHF
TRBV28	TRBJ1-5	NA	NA	TGTGCCAGCAGGCGTTTGGGGAGGGGAGACAATCAGCCCCAGCATTTT	CASRRLGRGDNQPQHF
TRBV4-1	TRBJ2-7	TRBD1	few	TGCGCCAGCAGCTCCCTCGGGACAGGGGGCGAGCAGTACTTC	CASSSLGTGGEQYF
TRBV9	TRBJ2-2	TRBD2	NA	TGTGCCAGCAGCGCTAGCGGGAGAATGACCGGGGAGCTGTTTTTT	CASSASGRMTGELFF